This T cell receptor (beta chain) was sequenced in a study of control samples from healthy donors and cancer patients (dated by TCRdb to the early 2020s). The method behind the library was the immunoSEQ multiplex PCR assay. What TCRdb holds here is the immuneACCESS table cut down to in-frame rearrangements. Part of the clones is not present; checked against another copy, under half of the missing clones reflect an unresolved V gene, and the others are unexplained. Here the sample has around 90,000 clones; about 89% occur a single time. Under 25% of the sample is in the top ten clones. This clone was counted once. What this receptor recognizes is not known. The input lacks base qualities; no much larger clone sits a single base away. The junction shows trimming of 8 bases on V and 2 bases on J, plus 13 bases between the germline ends. The germline V gene encodes CDR1 SNHLY and CDR2 FYNNEI. The CDR3 measures 15 amino acids from cysteine to phenylalanine. Only the CDR3 part of the read is kept: 45 bases, read in frame from the first base.

The TCR comes from a man aged 25-45 years in good health. Sample: blood. The rearranged segments are TRBV2 and TRBJ2-6, with the D gene not confidently named. CDR3 region: CASGVTGAGANVLTF. The nucleotides read TGTGCCAGCGGGGTGACGGGCGCTGGGGCCAACGTCCTGACTTTC.